Included here is one T cell receptor (beta chain) sequence, with context. Antigen specificity is unknown. This entry comes from a study of cytomegalovirus exposure and HLA in healthy donors. Points from the study as a whole: Later analysis suggested links between common viral pathogens and several top significant clusters. A later analysis showed that HLA-associated TCR beta chains had undergone more clonal expansion than equally common others. Published work reported that the classifier diagnosed cytomegalovirus status with high specificity and sensitivity. Follow-up analysis found HLA locus-dependent TCR association rates, highest for DRB1 and lowest for HLA-C.

PCR was performed using 60 Vbeta and 13 Jbeta primers. Generated by immunoSEQ multiplex PCR, the TCRdb table keeps only in-frame clones and is missing some. Of more than 150,000 clones listed, roughly 82% were seen once; the top ten hold 1.5% to 1.9%. This TCR derives from a man between 40 and 49 years old in good health and CMV-seronegative. Specimen: PBMCs.

CDR3 region: CASSYHGQTEAFF. The DNA of the CDR3 is TGTGCCAGCAGTTACCACGGACAGACCGAAGCTTTCTTT. The rearrangement joins TRBV6-5 to TRBJ1-1; a possible D gene is TRBD1 (6 bases). There are 13 residues in the CDR3. Trimming took 2 bases from V and 8 from J, leaving 12 bases between them. Germline V lookup: CDR1 MNHEY, CDR2 SVGAGI.